Listed below are T cell receptor beta chains from one sample, sequenced in a study of T cells in Graves' hyperthyroidism and ophthalmopathy. TCRdb re-derived calls from the multiplex PCR reads in MiXCR, one entry per CDR3 protein. The sample consists of about 250,000 distinct CDR3 sequences, roughly 20% of them appearing once. The sample taken for sequencing was blood. The receptors stem from a man in his thirties or forties with Graves' ophthalmopathy. CDR3s include the opening cysteine and the closing phenylalanine or tryptophan. D genes are given only for firm matches. The size field is filled for only some rows; it gives once, few, many or a size class.

d_gene	abundance	j_gene	v_gene	CDR3nt	CDR3aa
.	many	TRBJ1-2	TRBV28	TGTGCCAGCAGTTTTGTCCGGACCCAAAACTATGGCTACACCTTC	CASSFVRTQNYGYTF
.	few	TRBJ2-1	TRBV19	TGTGCCAGTAGTATAATGGGGAACTACAATGAGCAGTTCTTC	CASSIMGNYNEQFF
.	once	TRBJ2-7	TRBV7-9	TGTGCCTGGAGAGGGCACTACGAGCAGTACTTC	CAWRGHYEQYF
TRBD2	many	TRBJ2-1	TRBV20-1	TGCAGTGCTAGAGAGACTAGCCGGAATGAGCAGTTCTTC	CSARETSRNEQFF
TRBD2	.	TRBJ2-3	TRBV12-3/TRBV12-4	TGTGCCAGCAGAGGACTAGCGGGAGCAGATACGCAGTATTTT	CASRGLAGADTQYF
.	.	TRBJ1-3	TRBV12-3/TRBV12-4	TGTGCCAGCAGTTTCCCCGAGCGTCTAATAACCGGAAACACCATATATTTT	CASSFPERLITGNTIYF
.	.	TRBJ2-2	TRBV7-2	TGTGCCAGCTATAGACAGGAGTTTAACACCGGGGAGCTGTTTTTT	CASYRQEFNTGELFF
.	many	TRBJ2-7	TRBV2	TGTGCCAGCAAACCGGGACATCCTTCCTACGAGCAGTACTTC	CASKPGHPSYEQYF
.	many	TRBJ1-5	TRBV2	TGTGCCAGCAGCTGGGGGGGTTTGGGTAGCAATCAGCCCCAGCATTTT	CASSWGGLGSNQPQHF
TRBD1	once	TRBJ1-1	TRBV12-3/TRBV12-4	TGTGCCAGCAGTGGACAGGGAGTTCGAACTGAAGCTTTCTTT	CASSGQGVRTEAFF
.	.	TRBJ2-7	TRBV28	TGTGCCAGCAGTTTGTCACGACGGAACGGCGAGCAGTACTTC	CASSLSRRNGEQYF
.	few	TRBJ2-4	TRBV24-1	TGTGCCACCAGTGATACAGGGAGGGCAAACATTCAGTACTTC	CATSDTGRANIQYF
.	many	TRBJ1-3	TRBV28	TGTGCCAGCAGCCCCAGGGCCCAGTACGGAAACACCATATATTTT	CASSPRAQYGNTIYF
.	many	TRBJ2-7	TRBV20-1	TGCAGTGCCAACACCCGATCCTACGAGCAGTACTTC	CSANTRSYEQYF
.	.	TRBJ2-5	TRBV7-9	TGTGCCAGCAGAGGGAGCTTCCAAGAGACCCAGTACTTC	CASRGSFQETQYF
.	many	TRBJ1-5	TRBV11-2	TGTGCCAGCAGCTTACAGGGGTTCGACAATCAGCCCCAGCATTTT	CASSLQGFDNQPQHF
.	.	TRBJ2-7	TRBV18	TGTGCCAGCTCACCCCCACTTGGAATCCCGCCCGAGCAGTACTTC	CASSPPLGIPPEQYF
.	few	TRBJ1-6	TRBV2	TGTGCAGACCGGACAGACAATTCACCCCTCCACTTT	CADRTDNSPLHF
.	few	TRBJ2-7	TRBV5-1	TGCGCCAGCAGCTTGGTAGGACGTCCCTCCTACGAGCAGTACTTC	CASSLVGRPSYEQYF
TRBD2	few	TRBJ2-1	TRBV24-1	TGTGCCACCAGTGATGATAGCGGGGAGAGTGTCTACAATGAGCAGTTCTTC	CATSDDSGESVYNEQFF
TRBD2	many	TRBJ2-1	TRBV11-1	TGTGCCAGCAGCTTAGTGGTGACTAGCTTTGGAAATGAGCAGTTCTTC	CASSLVVTSFGNEQFF
.	.	TRBJ1-2	TRBV4-2	TGTGCCAGCAGCCCCGAAGATTACGGAATACCCTATGGCTACACCTTC	CASSPEDYGIPYGYTF
TRBD1	many	TRBJ2-5	TRBV5-6	TGTGCCAGCAGCTTTTCCCCCGGAAGGGGGCGCGGAGAGACCCAGTACTTC	CASSFSPGRGRGETQYF
TRBD2	few	TRBJ2-1	TRBV19	TGTGCCAGTAGTAGAAACTTGGGACTAGCGGGAGGTCGGGGCAATGAGCAGTTCTTC	CASSRNLGLAGGRGNEQFF
.	few	TRBJ2-3	TRBV28	TGTGCCAGCAGCGGGACTCCAGAGGATACGCAGTATTTT	CASSGTPEDTQYF
.	few	TRBJ2-1	TRBV10-3	TGTGCCATCAGTGAGAACAATGAGCAGTTCTTC	CAISENNEQFF
.	many	TRBJ1-3	TRBV2	TGTGCCAGCAGTGTAGAGGGCTCCCACTCTGGAAACACCATATATTTT	CASSVEGSHSGNTIYF
.	.	TRBJ1-1	TRBV5-1	TGCGCCAGCAGCTTGGCCGGCAGACACACTGAAGCTTTCTTT	CASSLAGRHTEAFF
TRBD1	.	TRBJ1-1	TRBV6-1	TGCGCCAGCAGTGGCCCTAGAGACAGGGCCGCTTTCTTT	CASSGPRDRAAFF
TRBD2	many	TRBJ2-1	TRBV28	TGTGCCAGCAGTCCCGGGACTAGCGGGAGGGCAATTTATGAGCAGTTCTTC	CASSPGTSGRAIYEQFF
.	many	TRBJ1-5	TRBV18	TGTGCCAGCTCACCACGGGAGTTTAGCAATCAGCCCCAGCATTTT	CASSPREFSNQPQHF
.	few	TRBJ2-2	TRBV12-3/TRBV12-4	TGTGCCAGCAGTTTAGGGGGGAGTAACACCGGGGAGCTGTTTTTT	CASSLGGSNTGELFF
.	few	TRBJ2-1	TRBV20-1	TGCAGTGCTCGCTCCCTTAAACACAATGAGCAGTTCTTC	CSARSLKHNEQFF
.	few	TRBJ2-7	TRBV4-1	TGCGCCAGCAGCCAAGTTAGGGGCCTCAACGAGCAGTACTTC	CASSQVRGLNEQYF
TRBD2	.	TRBJ2-1	TRBV6-2/TRBV6-3	TGTGCCGGCAGTTACCTGGGACTAGCGGGAGACGATGAGCAGTTCTTC	CAGSYLGLAGDDEQFF
.	.	TRBJ2-2	TRBV29-1	TGCAGCGTTGAGAAAGGGATAAGCGGGGAGCTGTTTTTT	CSVEKGISGELFF
TRBD1	.	TRBJ1-2	TRBV6-1	TGTGCCAGCAGTCTCCGGGACAGGGACTATGGCTACACCTTC	CASSLRDRDYGYTF
TRBD2	.	TRBJ2-1	TRBV7-9	TGTGCCAGCAGCTTAGCAGGGTCGGCGGGAGAGCGGAATGAGCAGTTCTTC	CASSLAGSAGERNEQFF
TRBD1	.	TRBJ1-5	TRBV28	TGTGCCAGCAGTCACGGGACAGTTCCCAATCAGCCCCAGCATTTT	CASSHGTVPNQPQHF
TRBD2	.	TRBJ2-7	TRBV20-1	TGCAGTGTTCTTCCGACTAGCGGGAGTTACGAGCAGTACTTC	CSVLPTSGSYEQYF
TRBD1	many	TRBJ1-5	TRBV11-2	TGTGCCAGCAGCTTAGGAACAGGGGGCCGTCAGCCCCAGCATTTT	CASSLGTGGRQPQHF
.	many	TRBJ2-2	TRBV7-8	TGTGCCAGCAGCTCCCTAGAGTTTAGTGGCACCGGGGAGCTGTTTTTT	CASSSLEFSGTGELFF
TRBD2	.	TRBJ2-1	TRBV5-4	TGTGCCAGCAGCTTGGGCGGACTAGCGGGGAACAATGAGCAGTTCTTC	CASSLGGLAGNNEQFF
TRBD1	.	TRBJ1-5	TRBV20-1	TGCAGTGCCCGGACAGGGGGGAGCAATCAGCCCCAGCATTTT	CSARTGGSNQPQHF
.	many	TRBJ1-3	TRBV18	TGTGCCAGCTCACTTCAGGGTTCGGGAAACACCATATATTTT	CASSLQGSGNTIYF
.	few	TRBJ2-7	TRBV7-2	TGTGCCAGCAGCACCAGCTCCGGGACTGCCACCTACGAGCAGTACTTC	CASSTSSGTATYEQYF
TRBD2	.	TRBJ2-2	TRBV27	TGTGCCAGCAGTCAACAGATGGGACTAGCGGGAGTTTTCGGGGAGCTGTTTTTT	CASSQQMGLAGVFGELFF
.	many	TRBJ1-2	TRBV28	TGTGCCAGCAGTTCCCTTCCGGGACGTGGGAACTATGGCTACACCTTC	CASSSLPGRGNYGYTF
.	many	TRBJ2-7	TRBV12-3/TRBV12-4	TGTGCCAGCAGGCGGGACGGCCCAGGCGAGCAGTACTTC	CASRRDGPGEQYF
.	many	TRBJ2-7	TRBV28	TGTGCCAGCAGCCCTTTCCGGGACACATCTACCTACGAGCAGTACTTC	CASSPFRDTSTYEQYF
TRBD2	.	TRBJ2-7	TRBV7-2	TGTGCCAGCAGCTTAAGAGGGGGTAGCGGGGTCTACGAGCAGTACTTC	CASSLRGGSGVYEQYF
TRBD2	.	TRBJ2-2	TRBV6-1	TGTGCCAGCAGACGTCTGACTAGCCAGAACACCGGGGAGCTGTTTTTT	CASRRLTSQNTGELFF
.	.	TRBJ2-5	TRBV7-9	TGTGCCAGCAGCTTCCAGGGGTACCAAGAGACCCAGTACTTC	CASSFQGYQETQYF
.	.	TRBJ1-5	TRBV4-1	TGCGCCAGCAGCCATGATTTCGGAAATAGCAATCAGCCCCAGCATTTT	CASSHDFGNSNQPQHF